The 27 T cell receptor beta chains below all came from one sample that was sequenced in a study of spatial heterogeneity in lung cancer. Documented time point: sample taken at primary tumor resection. TCRdb used MiXCR to reprocess the 5' RACE reads, holding one entry per CDR3 protein. Here the sample spans more than 60,000 distinct CDR3 sequences, 8% being singletons. The starting material was PBMCs, obtained at surgery. The receptors derive from a male donor with early-stage non-small cell lung cancer.

At least ten counts were recorded for this clonotype. The CDR3 loop is CASMRRREQYF. The DNA for the CDR3 is TGTGCCAGCATGCGCAGAAGGGAGCAGTACTTC. This rearrangement joins TRBV12-3 or TRBV12-4 to TRBJ2-7; D gene unclear. V dropped 7 bases and J dropped 7 bases, with 11 bases sitting between them. The CDR3 consists of 11 residues.

This clonotype appeared many times. The chain recombines TRBV24-1 with TRBJ2-3; the D is unclear. V lost 3 bases and J lost 4, with 4 bases in between. In germline, CDR1 is KGHDR, CDR2 SFDVKD. This CDR3 is 12 amino acids long. CDR3 amino acids: CATSDQADTQYF. The DNA for the CDR3 is TGTGCCACCAGTGATCAAGCAGATACGCAGTATTTT.

This clonotype was detected ten times or more. The V gene is TRBV4-3, the J gene TRBJ2-3, with a weak D call TRBD2 (6 bases). CDR3 size: 15 residues. The germline gives CDR1 LGHNA, CDR2 YSLEER. Trimming left V 1 base short and J 2 bases short, with 10 bases between. CDR3 sequence (DNA): TGCGCCAGCAGCCAAGGCGGGGTTAACACAGATACGCAGTATTTT. Amino acid sequence: CASSQGGVNTDTQYF.

V and J are TRBV20-1 and TRBJ1-5; 8 positions match TRBD1. Germline assignment: CDR1 DFQATT and CDR2 SNEGSKA (reference sequence). After removal of 4 bases from V and 5 bases from J, the junction contained 1 base not matched to a gene. The CDR3 totals 12 residues. Here the CDR3 DNA reads TGCAGTGCTAAACAGGGGGATCAGCCCCAGCATTTT. Its protein is CSAKQGDQPQHF.

This chain uses TRBV18 with TRBJ2-7; D perhaps matches TRBD1 (6 bases). The V gene lost 3 bases and the J gene lost 6 bases, with 12 bases spanning the gap. Germline lookup yields CDR1 KGHSH and CDR2 LQKENI. CDR3 size: 13 residues. CDR3 sequence (DNA): TGTGCCAGCTCACCGGGACACCCAACCGAGCAGTACTTC. Protein sequence: CASSPGHPTEQYF.

This clonotype was recorded many times. The chain recombines TRBV7-9 with TRBJ1-1, with TRBD1 matching 7 bases. This CDR3 is 14 amino acids long. Looked up from germline, CDR1 is SEHNR and CDR2 is FQNEAQ (reference sequence). J gave up 6 bases and V 1 base, and 5 bases lay outside the gene matches. CDR3 protein: CASSLGGGTAEAFF. In DNA, the CDR3 is TGTGCCAGCAGCTTAGGAGGGGGCACAGCTGAAGCTTTCTTT. The complete variable domain, with remaining parts taken from reference TRBV7-9 and TRBJ1-1, reads DTGVSQNPRHKITKRGQNVTFRCDPISEHNRLYWYRQTLGQGPEFLTYFQNEAQLEKSRLLSDRFSAERPKGSFSTLEIQRTEQGDSAMYLCASSLGGGTAEAFFGQGTRLTVV.

The sample holds many counts of this clonotype. The genes are TRBV29-1 and TRBJ2-3, with 14 nucleotides matching TRBD2. V lost 6 bases, J lost 11 bases, and 4 bases stayed unmatched. Germline assignment: CDR1 SQVTM and CDR2 ANQGSEA. The CDR3 has 12 residues. The CDR3 loop is CSVGTSGRVQYF. The CDR3 DNA follows: TGCAGCGTGGGGACTAGCGGGAGAGTGCAGTATTTT.

This clonotype was counted at least ten times. The chain employs TRBV20-1 and TRBJ2-3; the D gene is possibly TRBD2 (6 bases). CDR3 length: 15 residues. Trimming took off 3 bases at V and 2 bases at J, with 15 bases between the two ends. CDR1 and CDR2 (germline): DFQATT, SNEGSKA (reference sequence). CDR3 DNA sequence: TGCAGTGCTAGGTCTGGGAGGACCACCACAGATACGCAGTATTTT. As protein: CSARSGRTTTDTQYF.

V is TRBV5-1 and J is TRBJ2-6; the match to TRBD1 covers 7 bases. The CDR3 contains 18 residues. The J segment lost 0 bases and the V segment lost 3 bases, leaving 9 bases of the junction unmatched. In germline, CDR1 is SGHRS, CDR2 YFSETQ. This chain's CDR3 is CASSYWGTESSGANVLTF. In DNA, the CDR3 is TGCGCCAGCAGCTACTGGGGGACAGAGAGCTCTGGGGCCAACGTCCTGACTTTC. Full variable domain (remainder filled in from reference TRBV5-1 and TRBJ2-6): KAGVTQTPRYLIKTRGQQVTLSCSPISGHRSVSWYQQTPGQGLQFLFEYFSETQRNKGNFPGRFSGRQFSNSRSEMNVSTLELGDSALYLCASSYWGTESSGANVLTFGAGSRLTVL.

On this clonotype itself: Compared with germline, one end of the junction differs, possibly owing to a read error. The rearrangement uses TRBV7-9 and TRBJ1-1, with TRBD1 identical over 10 bases. The CDR3 length is 14 residues. CDR1 is SEHNR and CDR2 is FQNEAQ in the germline V gene (reference sequence). CDR3 sequence (DNA): TGTGCCAGCAGCCGACAGGGGGCCCAATCTGAAGCTTTCTTC. Translating it yields CASSRQGAQSEAFF.

This clonotype was seen a handful of times. This chain joins TRBV7-9 and TRBJ1-4, with 10 positions matching TRBD1. The V gene's germline CDR1 is SEHNR and CDR2 FQNEAQ (reference sequence). The V segment lost 3 bases and the J segment 7 bases; nucleotides outside the gene matches: 8. There are 16 residues in the CDR3. The CDR3 loop is CASSFRRDRGREKLFF. The CDR3 DNA is TGTGCCAGCAGCTTCAGACGGGACAGGGGACGTGAAAAACTGTTTTTT.

CDR3 loop: CASSWGRTSGRGNEQYF. CDR3 DNA sequence: TGTGCCAGCAGCTGGGGCAGGACTAGCGGGAGGGGCAACGAGCAGTACTTC. The gene calls are TRBV5-4 and TRBJ2-7, with 15 positions matching TRBD2. J was trimmed by 5 bases and V by 3 bases; bases with no gene match: 9. CDR1 is SGHNT and CDR2 is YYREEE in the germline V gene (reference sequence). The CDR3 totals 17 residues. The full variable domain, rest sourced from reference TRBV5-4 and TRBJ2-7, is ETGVTQSPTHLIKTRGQQVTLRCSSQSGHNTVSWYQQALGQGPQFIFQYYREEENGRGNFPPRFSGLQFPNYSSELNVNALELDDSALYLCASSWGRTSGRGNEQYFGPGTRLTVT.

This clonotype appeared many times. The chain couples TRBV5-4 to TRBJ1-1, with D perhaps TRBD1 (5 bases). The germline V gene has CDR1 SGHNT and CDR2 YYREEE (reference sequence). The CDR3 loop spans 13 amino acids. Trimming shortened V by 9 bases and J by 5 bases, and 17 bases separated the two germline ends. CDR3 in DNA: TGTGCCATAACTATGAAGGAGGGGACTGAAGCTTTCTTT. It codes for CAITMKEGTEAFF.

There are a few counts of this clonotype. DNA of the CDR3: TGTGCTAGTGGTTTGATACCAGGGGTAGTTTGGAATGAGCAGTTCTTC. This codes for CASGLIPGVVWNEQFF. This chain links TRBV12-5 with TRBJ2-1, with a tentative D call TRBD1 (6 bases). The germline V gene has CDR1 LGHNT and CDR2 FRNRAP. Trimming took 2 bases from V and 7 from J, leaving 18 bases between them. This CDR3 has 16 amino acids.

This clonotype occurred a few times. The chain recombines TRBV28 with TRBJ1-5; 7 bases are shared with TRBD1. CDR3 length: 18 amino acids. The germline CDR1 and CDR2 sequences are MDHEN and SYDVKM. The V segment lost 3 bases and the J segment 0 bases; nucleotides outside the gene matches: 11. This chain's CDR3 is CASSLWDRVGYSNQPQHF. The CDR3 bases are TGTGCCAGCAGTTTGTGGGACAGAGTGGGATATAGCAATCAGCCCCAGCATTTT.

This clonotype was counted only a few times. The gene calls are TRBV12-3 or TRBV12-4 and TRBJ1-1; TRBD1 matches at 7 bases. The CDR3 consists of 14 residues. The J segment lost 4 bases and the V segment lost 2 bases, leaving 4 bases of the junction unmatched. The CDR3 is CASSLSGGSTEAFF. In DNA form, the CDR3 reads TGTGCCAGCAGTTTATCAGGGGGAAGCACTGAAGCTTTCTTT.

The rearrangement uses TRBV20-1 and TRBJ1-2, with D possibly TRBD1 on 6 matching bases. Germline-derived CDR1 and CDR2 are DFQATT and SNEGSKA (reference sequence). Trimming shortened V by 2 bases and J by 2 bases, and 12 bases separated the two germline ends. The CDR3 has 14 residues. CDR3 DNA sequence: TGCAGTGCTAGAAACCCCCAGGGGAACTATGGCTACACCTTC. It codes for CSARNPQGNYGYTF.

This clonotype was recorded many times. V and J are TRBV18 and TRBJ1-2, with no clear D. V was cut by 6 bases and J by 0 bases, with 11 bases left in between. Per germline, CDR1 KGHSH and CDR2 LQKENI. The CDR3 is 14 amino acids. The CDR3 region is CASSLTDTNYGYTF. In nucleotides, the CDR3 is TGTGCCAGCTCTTTGACGGATACTAACTATGGCTACACCTTC.

This clonotype was detected many times. V is TRBV2 and J is TRBJ2-2; D not resolved. The length of the CDR3 is 13 residues. Trimming pared 5 bases from V and 7 bases from J, leaving 11 bases between. Per germline, CDR1 SNHLY and CDR2 FYNNEI. This CDR3 reads CASSPRNLGELFF. The DNA for the CDR3 is TGTGCCAGCAGTCCCCGAAATCTCGGGGAGCTGTTTTTT.

Many counts were recorded for this clonotype. The rearrangement joins TRBV20-1 to TRBJ2-3; no clear D. This CDR3 is built from 15 residues. With 1 base removed from V and 3 bases from J, the gap between germline ends came to 14 bases. Germline V lookup: CDR1 DFQATT, CDR2 SNEGSKA (reference sequence). DNA for the CDR3: TGCAGTGCTAGAGCTTTAGGCAGTGTTACAGATACGCAGTATTTT. Translation gives CSARALGSVTDTQYF.

This clonotype has a count of ten or more. The V and J genes are TRBV7-6 and TRBJ2-7; 7 positions agree with TRBD1. This CDR3 region has 13 residues. Germline CDR1 reads SGHVS; CDR2 reads FNYEAQ. Trimming took 5 bases from V and 2 from J; bases not matched to a gene: 3. Here the CDR3 DNA reads TGTGCCAGCAGCCGGGACAGCGCCTACGAGCAGTACTTC. The encoded protein is CASSRDSAYEQYF. Combining the CDR3 with reference TRBV7-6 and TRBJ2-7 gives the whole variable domain GAGVSQSPRYKVTKRGQDVALRCDPISGHVSLYWYRQALGQGPEFLTYFNYEAQQDKSGLPNDRFSAERPEGSISTLTIQRTEQRDSAMYRCASSRDSAYEQYFGPGTRLTVT.

The CDR3 is CATSRDATSGNTIYF. The CDR3, as DNA: TGTGCCACCAGCAGAGATGCTACCTCTGGAAACACCATATATTTT. The V gene is TRBV15, the J gene TRBJ1-3, with D uncertain. The CDR3 extends over 15 amino acids. The V and J ends lost 0 bases and 0 bases respectively, with 6 bases between them. Per germline, CDR1 LNHNV and CDR2 YYDKDF (reference sequence).

This chain uses TRBV7-3 with TRBJ2-7, with D hard to call. Trimming took 4 bases from V and 6 from J, leaving 13 bases between them. CDR1 and CDR2 from the germline V gene are SGHTA and FQGTGA. The CDR3 runs to 13 residues. The chain's CDR3 is CASSSSPPGEQYF. Written as DNA, the CDR3 is TGTGCCAGCAGCTCGTCCCCTCCGGGCGAGCAGTACTTC.

This clonotype was recorded at least ten times. The rearrangement uses TRBV7-9 and TRBJ2-1; D may be TRBD1 or TRBD2 (5 bases each). Germline values: CDR1 SEHNR, CDR2 FQNEAQ (reference sequence). The CDR3 spans 15 residues. The ends were cut back, 3 bases at V and 10 bases at J, with 19 bases in the middle. The CDR3 sequence: CASSLTGTLPQEQFF. For the CDR3, the DNA is TGTGCCAGCAGCTTGACCGGGACCCTTCCCCAGGAGCAGTTCTTC.

In this sample, this clonotype turned up many times. The chain uses TRBV20-1 and TRBJ1-5; the D gene is possibly TRBD1 (5 bases). Trimming removed 0 bases from V and 4 bases from J, with 13 bases in between. Germline values: CDR1 DFQATT, CDR2 SNEGSKA (reference sequence). This CDR3 comprises 15 residues. This chain's CDR3 is CSARDSTRGNQPQHF. In DNA form, the CDR3 reads TGCAGTGCTAGAGACAGCACACGGGGGAATCAGCCCCAGCATTTT.

This clonotype was observed at least ten times. J is TRBJ2-5 and V is TRBV5-5; D gene uncertain. The germline V gene encodes CDR1 SGHKS and CDR2 YYEKEE (reference sequence). CDR3 length: 14 amino acids. The ends were cut back, 3 bases at V and 1 base at J, with 10 bases in the middle. DNA for the CDR3: TGTGCCAGCAGCTACCAGACCCGCCAAGAGACCCAGTACTTC. Encoded protein: CASSYQTRQETQYF.

The chain couples TRBV2 to TRBJ2-6; D unresolved. V was clipped by 8 bases and J by 4 bases, with 12 bases between them. CDR1 and CDR2 from the germline V gene are SNHLY and FYNNEI. CDR3 length equals 14 residues. CDR3 sequence: CASRRDPGANVLTF. CDR3 sequence (DNA): TGTGCCAGCCGTCGTGACCCCGGGGCCAACGTCCTGACTTTC. Full variable domain (outside the CDR3, taken from reference TRBV2 and TRBJ2-6): EPEVTQTPSHQVTQMGQEVILRCVPISNHLYFYWYRQILGQKVEFLVSFYNNEISEKSEIFDDQFSVERPDGSNFTLKIRSTKLEDSAMYFCASRRDPGANVLTFGAGSRLTVL.